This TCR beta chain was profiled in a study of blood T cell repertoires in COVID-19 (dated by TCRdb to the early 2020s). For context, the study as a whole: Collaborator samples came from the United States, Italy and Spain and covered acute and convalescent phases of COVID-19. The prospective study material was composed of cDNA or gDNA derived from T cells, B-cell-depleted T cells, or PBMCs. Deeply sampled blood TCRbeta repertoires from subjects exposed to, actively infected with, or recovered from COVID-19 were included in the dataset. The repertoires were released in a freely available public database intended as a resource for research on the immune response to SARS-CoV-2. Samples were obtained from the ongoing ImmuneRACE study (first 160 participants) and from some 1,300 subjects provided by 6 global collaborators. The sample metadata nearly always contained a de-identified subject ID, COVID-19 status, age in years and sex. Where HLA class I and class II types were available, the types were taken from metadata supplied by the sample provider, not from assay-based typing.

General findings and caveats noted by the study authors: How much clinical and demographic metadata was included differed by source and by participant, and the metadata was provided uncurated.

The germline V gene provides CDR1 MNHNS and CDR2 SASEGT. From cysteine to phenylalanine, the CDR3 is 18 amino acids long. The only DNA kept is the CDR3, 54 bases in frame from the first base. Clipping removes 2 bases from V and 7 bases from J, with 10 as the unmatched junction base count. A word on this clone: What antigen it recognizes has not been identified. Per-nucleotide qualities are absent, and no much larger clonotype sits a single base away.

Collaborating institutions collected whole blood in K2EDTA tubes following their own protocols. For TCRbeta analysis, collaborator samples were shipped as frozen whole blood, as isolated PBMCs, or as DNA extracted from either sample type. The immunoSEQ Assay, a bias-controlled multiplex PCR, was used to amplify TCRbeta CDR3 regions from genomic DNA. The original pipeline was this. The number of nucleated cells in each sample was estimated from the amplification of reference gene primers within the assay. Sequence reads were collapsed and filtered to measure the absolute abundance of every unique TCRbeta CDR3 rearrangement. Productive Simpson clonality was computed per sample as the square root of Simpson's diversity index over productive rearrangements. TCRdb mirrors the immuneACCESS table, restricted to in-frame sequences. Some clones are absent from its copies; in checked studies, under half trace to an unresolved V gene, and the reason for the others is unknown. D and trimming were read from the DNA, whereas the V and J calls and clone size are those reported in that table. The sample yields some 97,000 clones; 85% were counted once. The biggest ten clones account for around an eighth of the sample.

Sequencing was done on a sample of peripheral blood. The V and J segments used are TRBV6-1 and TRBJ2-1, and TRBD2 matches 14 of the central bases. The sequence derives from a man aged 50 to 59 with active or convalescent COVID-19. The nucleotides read TGTGCCAGCAGTGAAAGTGGACCGGGACTAGCGGGAGAAAATGAGCAGTTCTTC. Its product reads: CASSESGPGLAGENEQFF.